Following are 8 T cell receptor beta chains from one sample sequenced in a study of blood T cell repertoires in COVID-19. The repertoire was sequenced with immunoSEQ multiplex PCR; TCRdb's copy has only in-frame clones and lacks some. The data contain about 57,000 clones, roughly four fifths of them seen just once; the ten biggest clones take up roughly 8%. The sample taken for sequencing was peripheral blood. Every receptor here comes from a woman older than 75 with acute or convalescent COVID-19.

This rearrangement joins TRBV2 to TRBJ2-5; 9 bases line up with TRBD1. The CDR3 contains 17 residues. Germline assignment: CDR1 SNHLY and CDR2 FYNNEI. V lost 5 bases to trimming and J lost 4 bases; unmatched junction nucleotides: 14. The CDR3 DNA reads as TGTGCCAGCAGTCAACTTCCGGGACAGGGAACGGGAGAGACCCAGTACTTC. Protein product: CASSQLPGQGTGETQYF.

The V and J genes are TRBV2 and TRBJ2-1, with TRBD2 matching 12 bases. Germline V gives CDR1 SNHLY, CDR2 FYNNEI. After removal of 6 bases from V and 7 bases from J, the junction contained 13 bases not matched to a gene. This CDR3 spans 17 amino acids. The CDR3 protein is CASSGTGLAGFGNEQFF. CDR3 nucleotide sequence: TGTGCCAGCAGCGGTACGGGACTAGCGGGTTTCGGGAATGAGCAGTTCTTC.

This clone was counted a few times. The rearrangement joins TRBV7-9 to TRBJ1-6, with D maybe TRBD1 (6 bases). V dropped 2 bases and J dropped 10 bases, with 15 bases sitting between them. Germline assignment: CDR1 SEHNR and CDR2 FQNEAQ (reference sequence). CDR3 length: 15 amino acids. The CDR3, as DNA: TGTGCCAGCAGCTTAAGGGGGTTGGGAGGGTCACCCCTCCACTTT. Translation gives CASSLRGLGGSPLHF.

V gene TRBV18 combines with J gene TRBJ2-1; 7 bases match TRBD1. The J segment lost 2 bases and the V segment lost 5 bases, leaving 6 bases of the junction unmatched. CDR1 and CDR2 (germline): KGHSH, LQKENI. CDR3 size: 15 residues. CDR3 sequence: CASSVRDSAYNEQFF. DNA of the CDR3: TGTGCCAGCTCAGTCCGGGACAGCGCCTACAATGAGCAGTTCTTC.

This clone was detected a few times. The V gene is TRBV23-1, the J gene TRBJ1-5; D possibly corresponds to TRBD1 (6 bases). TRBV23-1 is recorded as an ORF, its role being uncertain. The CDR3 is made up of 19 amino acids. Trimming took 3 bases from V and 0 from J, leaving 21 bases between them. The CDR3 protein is CASSHFDRPSHYSNQPQHF. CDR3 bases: TGCGCCAGCAGTCATTTCGACAGGCCGAGCCACTATAGCAATCAGCCCCAGCATTTT.

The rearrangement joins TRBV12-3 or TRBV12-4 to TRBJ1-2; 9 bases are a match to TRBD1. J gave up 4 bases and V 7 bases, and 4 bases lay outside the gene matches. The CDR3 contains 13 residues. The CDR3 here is CASKRDRAYGYTF. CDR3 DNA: TGTGCCAGCAAACGGGACAGGGCCTATGGCTACACCTTC.

CDR3 DNA sequence: TGTGCCAGCAGCCAAGATACCCCGCCTAGCGGGGGGTGGGAAGAGACCCAGTACTTC. Protein sequence: CASSQDTPPSGGWEETQYF. The V gene is TRBV3-1 (or the pseudogene TRBV3-2), the J gene TRBJ2-5; TRBD2 matches 11 bases. The CDR3 runs to 19 residues. The V segment lost 0 bases and the J segment 3 bases; nucleotides outside the gene matches: 12. The V gene's germline CDR1 is LGHDT and CDR2 YNNKEL (reference sequence).

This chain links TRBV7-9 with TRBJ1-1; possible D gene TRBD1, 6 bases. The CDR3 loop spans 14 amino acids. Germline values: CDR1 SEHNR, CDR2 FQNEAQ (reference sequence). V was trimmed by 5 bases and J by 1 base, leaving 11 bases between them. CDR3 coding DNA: TGTGCCAGCAGCACAACAGGGAGGAACACTGAAGCTTTCTTT. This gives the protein CASSTTGRNTEAFF.